Each of the 16 T cell receptor beta chains below was sequenced from the same sample in a study of blood T cell repertoires in COVID-19. Assay: immunoSEQ multiplex PCR; the TCRdb copy retains only in-frame clones and omits some. This repertoire shows over 250,000 clones, 70% to 90% found once; its top ten account for 11%. The sequenced material came from peripheral blood. These receptors all come from a woman in her seventies with acute or convalescent COVID-19.

The V call is TRBV11-1, the J call TRBJ1-1; TRBD1 matches at 8 bases. The germline CDR1 and CDR2 sequences are SGHAT and FQDESV (reference sequence). This CDR3 spans 16 amino acids. The V segment lost 5 bases and the J segment 2 bases; nucleotides outside the gene matches: 10. CDR3 amino acids: CASSPRNRGYNTEAFF. The CDR3 coding sequence is TGTGCCAGCAGCCCTAGAAACAGGGGGTATAACACTGAAGCTTTCTTT.

This chain uses TRBV6-5 with TRBJ2-7, with 8 bases lining up with TRBD2. The germline CDR1 and CDR2 sequences are MNHEY and SVGAGI. The CDR3 has 13 residues. Losses at the gene ends were 6 bases for V and 3 bases for J; bases not matched to a gene: 4. This chain's CDR3 is CASSFSGGYEQYF. The CDR3 DNA follows: TGTGCCAGCAGCTTCAGCGGGGGCTACGAGCAGTACTTC.

The chain couples TRBV20-1 to TRBJ2-7; D may be TRBD1 (6 bases). V lost 7 bases to trimming and J lost 6 bases, with 13 bases between them. This CDR3 has 11 residues. CDR1 is DFQATT and CDR2 is SNEGSKA in the germline V gene (reference sequence). The CDR3 nucleotides read TGCAGTGGACACAGGGAATCCGAGCAGTACTTC. Its protein product is CSGHRESEQYF.

The CDR3: CASSWGHPAGELFF. In nucleotides, the CDR3 is TGTGCCAGCAGCTGGGGACACCCCGCCGGGGAGCTGTTTTTT. The rearrangement links TRBV11-2 to TRBJ2-2; TRBD1 is a possible D gene (6 bases). Between the trimmed V and J ends, which lost 4 bases and 6 bases, there was a span of 12 bases. Germline-derived CDR1 and CDR2 are SGHAT and FQNNGV. The CDR3 has 14 residues.

The rearrangement uses TRBV2 and TRBJ1-2; D uncertain. The CDR3 has 12 residues. V lost 6 bases, J lost 1 base, and 6 bases lay in between. Germline V gene lookup returns CDR1 SNHLY and CDR2 FYNNEI. The CDR3 DNA is TGTGCCAGCAGGCTAGTTAACTATGGCTACACCTTC. Encoded protein: CASRLVNYGYTF.

The V and J genes are TRBV2 and TRBJ2-1; no definite D call. Deletions cut 8 bases from V and 5 bases from J, with 13 bases between. This CDR3 is 13 amino acids long. Germline V gene data show CDR1 as SNHLY and CDR2 as FYNNEI. The CDR3 nucleotides read TGTGCCAGCGGAATAGAGCGACACAATGAGCAGTTCTTC. It codes for CASGIERHNEQFF.

Concerning this clone: The identical CDR3 is also encoded by other nucleotide sequences in the sample. J is TRBJ1-1 and V is TRBV5-1; no firm D call. The CDR3 extends over 13 amino acids. Germline CDR1 and CDR2: SGHRS and YFSETQ. Trimming cost V 0 bases and J 2 bases, with 5 bases left between them. The CDR3 loop is CASSLGVNTEAFF. The CDR3 bases are TGCGCCAGCAGCTTGGGCGTCAACACTGAAGCTTTCTTT.

The CDR3 loop is CASSPFGGVNTEAFF. The CDR3 DNA reads TGTGCCAGCAGTCCATTCGGAGGGGTGAACACTGAAGCTTTCTTT. The chain has TRBV21-1 and TRBJ1-1. TRBV21-1 is a known pseudogene. The length of the CDR3 is 15 residues.

This clone turned up a few times. The chain links TRBV27 to TRBJ1-2, with no clear D. The V and J ends lost 3 bases and 4 bases respectively, with 9 bases between them. Germline V gene data show CDR1 as MNHEY and CDR2 as SMNVEV (reference sequence). This CDR3 is 13 amino acids long. CDR3 region: CASSFLGSYGYTF. CDR3 DNA: TGTGCCAGCAGTTTTCTGGGCAGCTATGGCTACACCTTC.

This chain joins TRBV5-4 and TRBJ1-4, with 8 bases lining up with TRBD1. CDR1 and CDR2 (germline): SGHNT, YYREEE (reference sequence). This CDR3 comprises 14 residues. J gave up 4 bases and V 3 bases, and 2 bases lay outside the gene matches. The CDR3 loop is CASSSTGDNEKLFF. CDR3 DNA sequence: TGTGCCAGCAGCTCGACAGGGGATAATGAAAAACTGTTTTTT.

The V gene is TRBV7-9, the J gene TRBJ2-7, with a weak D call TRBD2 (5 bases). Germline V lookup: CDR1 SEHNR, CDR2 FQNEAQ (reference sequence). Trimming removed 5 bases from V and 1 base from J, with 12 bases in between. The CDR3 is made up of 14 amino acids. CDR3 nucleotide sequence: TGTGCCAGCAGCCCTTGGACTGATTCCTACGAGCAGTACTTC. Encoded protein: CASSPWTDSYEQYF.

The J gene is TRBJ2-5, the V gene TRBV6-5, with TRBD2 as a possible D gene (7 bases). The CDR3 runs to 15 residues. V shed 6 bases and J shed 1 base, with 15 bases lying between them. Germline lookup yields CDR1 MNHEY and CDR2 SVGAGI. This CDR3 reads CASRPLGGAQETQYF. DNA of the CDR3: TGTGCCAGCAGGCCGCTGGGGGGGGCCCAAGAGACCCAGTACTTC.

The chain links TRBV5-1 to TRBJ2-7; 7 positions agree with TRBD1. The CDR3 sequence is 14 residues long. Losses at the gene ends were 2 bases for V and 3 bases for J; bases not matched to a gene: 5. CDR1 SGHRS and CDR2 YFSETQ come from the germline V gene. The CDR3 region has the DNA TGCGCCAGCAGCTTCTTAGGACAGGACTACGAGCAGTACTTC. It translates to CASSFLGQDYEQYF.

This chain connects TRBV6-6 to TRBJ1-1; weak D call: TRBD1 (6 bases). CDR3 size: 12 residues. V dropped 6 bases and J dropped 7 bases, with 12 bases sitting between them. The germline gives CDR1 MNHNY, CDR2 SVGAGI (reference sequence). DNA of the CDR3: TGTGCCAGCAGCCCCAACAGGGTTGAAGCTTTCTTT. Translating gives CASSPNRVEAFF.

In this sample, this clone turned up a few times. The V call is TRBV12-5, the J call TRBJ1-1; possible D gene TRBD1, 5 bases. V lost 0 bases and J 0 bases, leaving 11 bases between the germline ends. CDR1 and CDR2 (germline): LGHNT, FRNRAP. This CDR3 is 16 amino acids long. CDR3 sequence reads: CASGLVRGFVNTEAFF. In DNA form, the CDR3 reads TGTGCTAGTGGTTTGGTACGGGGGTTCGTGAACACTGAAGCTTTCTTT.

The chain recombines TRBV6-4 with TRBJ2-2; TRBD1 is a possible D gene (5 bases). CDR3 length: 16 amino acids. V was clipped by 0 bases and J by 4 bases, with 12 bases between them. CDR1 is MRHNA and CDR2 is SNTAGT in the germline V gene. The CDR3 is CASSDSHVQATGELFF. The CDR3 nucleotides are TGTGCCAGCAGTGACTCCCATGTACAGGCCACCGGGGAGCTGTTTTTT.